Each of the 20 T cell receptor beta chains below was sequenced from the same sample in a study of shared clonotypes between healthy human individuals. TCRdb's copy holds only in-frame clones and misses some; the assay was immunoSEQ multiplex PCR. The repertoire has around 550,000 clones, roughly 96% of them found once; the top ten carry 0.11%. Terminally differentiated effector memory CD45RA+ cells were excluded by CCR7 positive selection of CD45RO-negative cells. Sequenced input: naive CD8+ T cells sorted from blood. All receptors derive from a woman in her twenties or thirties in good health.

CDR3 nucleotides: TGCGCCAGCAGTGTAGGGCCTAGGGACTACGAGCAGTACTTC. Protein sequence: CASSVGPRDYEQYF. This chain joins TRBV10-1 and TRBJ2-7; no clear D gene. The length of the CDR3 is 14 residues. From germline, CDR1 is WNHNN and CDR2 SYGVQD (reference sequence). V was clipped by 4 bases and J by 3 bases, with 13 bases between them.

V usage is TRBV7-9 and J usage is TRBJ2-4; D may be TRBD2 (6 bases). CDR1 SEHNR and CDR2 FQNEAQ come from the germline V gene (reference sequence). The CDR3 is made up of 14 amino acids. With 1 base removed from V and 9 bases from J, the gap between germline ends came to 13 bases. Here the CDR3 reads CASSLDGSWIIQYF. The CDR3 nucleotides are TGTGCCAGCAGCTTAGACGGGAGTTGGATCATTCAGTACTTC.

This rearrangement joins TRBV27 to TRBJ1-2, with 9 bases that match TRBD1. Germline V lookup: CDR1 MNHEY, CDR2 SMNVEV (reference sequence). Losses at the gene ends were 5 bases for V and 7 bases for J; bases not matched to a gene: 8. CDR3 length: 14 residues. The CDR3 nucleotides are TGTGCCAGCAGTCCGGGGACAGGGATAGGTGGCTACACCTTC. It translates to CASSPGTGIGGYTF.

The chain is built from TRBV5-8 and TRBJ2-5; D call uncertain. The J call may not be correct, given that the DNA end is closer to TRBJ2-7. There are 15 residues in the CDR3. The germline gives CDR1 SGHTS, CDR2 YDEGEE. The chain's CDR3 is CASSSPSDLDYEQYF. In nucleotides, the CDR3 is TGTGCCAGCAGCTCCCCCTCGGACCTGGACTACGAGCAGTACTTC.

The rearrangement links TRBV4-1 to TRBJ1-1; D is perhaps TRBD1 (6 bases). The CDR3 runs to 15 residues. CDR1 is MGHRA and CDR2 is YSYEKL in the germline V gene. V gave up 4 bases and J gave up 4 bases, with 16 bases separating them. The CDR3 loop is CASSPEGVGGTEAFF. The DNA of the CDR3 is TGCGCCAGCAGCCCAGAAGGGGTAGGGGGCACTGAAGCTTTCTTT.

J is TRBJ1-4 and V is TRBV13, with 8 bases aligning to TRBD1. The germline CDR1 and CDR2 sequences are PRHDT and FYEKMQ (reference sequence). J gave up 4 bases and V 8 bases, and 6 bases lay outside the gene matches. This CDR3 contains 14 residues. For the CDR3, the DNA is TGTGCCAGCGGACCGGGACAGGATAATGAAAAACTGTTTTTT. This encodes CASGPGQDNEKLFF.

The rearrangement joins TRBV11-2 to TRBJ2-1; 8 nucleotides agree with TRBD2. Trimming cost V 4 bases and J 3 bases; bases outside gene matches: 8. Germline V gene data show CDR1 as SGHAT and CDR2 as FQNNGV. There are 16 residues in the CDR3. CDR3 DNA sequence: TGTGCCAGCAGCTCGTACCGCCGGGAGGGCTACAATGAGCAGTTCTTC. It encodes CASSSYRREGYNEQFF.

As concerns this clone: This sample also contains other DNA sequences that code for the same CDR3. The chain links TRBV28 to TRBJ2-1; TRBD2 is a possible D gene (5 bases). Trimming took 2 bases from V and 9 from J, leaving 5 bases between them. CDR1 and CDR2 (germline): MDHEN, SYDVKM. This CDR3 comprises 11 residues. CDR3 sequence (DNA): TGTGCCAGCAGTTTAGCGGGTGAGCAGTTCTTC. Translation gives CASSLAGEQFF.

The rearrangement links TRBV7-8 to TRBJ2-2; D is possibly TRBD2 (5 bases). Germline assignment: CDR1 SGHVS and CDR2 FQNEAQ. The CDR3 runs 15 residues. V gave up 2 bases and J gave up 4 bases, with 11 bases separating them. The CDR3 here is CASSLFLAPTGELFF. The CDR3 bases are TGTGCCAGCAGCTTATTCCTAGCTCCCACCGGGGAGCTGTTTTTT.

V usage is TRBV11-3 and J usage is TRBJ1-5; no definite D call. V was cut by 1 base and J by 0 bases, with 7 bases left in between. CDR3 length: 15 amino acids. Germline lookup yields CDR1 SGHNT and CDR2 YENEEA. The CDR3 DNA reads TGTGCCAGCAGCTTAGCCACGGATAGCAATCAGCCCCAGCATTTT. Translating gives CASSLATDSNQPQHF.

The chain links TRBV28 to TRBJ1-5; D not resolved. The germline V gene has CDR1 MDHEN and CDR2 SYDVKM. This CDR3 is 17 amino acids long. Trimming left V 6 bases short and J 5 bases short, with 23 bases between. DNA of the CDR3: TGTGCCAGCAGGTTAGGGTCAATGGATGGTTTCCATCAGCCCCAGCATTTT. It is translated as CASRLGSMDGFHQPQHF.

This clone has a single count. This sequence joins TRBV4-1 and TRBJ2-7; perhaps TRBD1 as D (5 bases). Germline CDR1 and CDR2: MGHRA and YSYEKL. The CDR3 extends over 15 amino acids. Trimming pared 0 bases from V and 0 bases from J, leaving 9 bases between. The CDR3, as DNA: TGCGCCAGCAGCCAAGAACAGGTTAGCTCCTACGAGCAGTACTTC. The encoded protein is CASSQEQVSSYEQYF.

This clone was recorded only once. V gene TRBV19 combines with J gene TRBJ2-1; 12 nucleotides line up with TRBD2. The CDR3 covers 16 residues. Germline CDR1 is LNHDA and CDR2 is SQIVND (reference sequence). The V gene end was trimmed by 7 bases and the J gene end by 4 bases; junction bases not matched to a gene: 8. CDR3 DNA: TGTGCCAGTAACCCCCGACTAGCGGGAGCTTACAATGAGCAGTTCTTC. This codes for CASNPRLAGAYNEQFF.

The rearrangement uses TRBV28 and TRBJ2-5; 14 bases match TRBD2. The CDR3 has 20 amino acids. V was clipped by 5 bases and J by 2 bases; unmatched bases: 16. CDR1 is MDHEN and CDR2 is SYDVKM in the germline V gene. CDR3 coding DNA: TGTGCCAGCAGTCCCCTATCGGGACTAGCGGGAGTATTAGAGCAAGAGACCCAGTACTTC. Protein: CASSPLSGLAGVLEQETQYF. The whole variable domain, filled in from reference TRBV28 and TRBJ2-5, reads DVKVTQSSRYLVKRTGEKVFLECVQDMDHENMFWYRQDPGLGLRLIYFSYDVKMKEKGDIPEGYSVSREKKERFSLILESASTNQTSMYLCASSPLSGLAGVLEQETQYFGPGTRLLVL.

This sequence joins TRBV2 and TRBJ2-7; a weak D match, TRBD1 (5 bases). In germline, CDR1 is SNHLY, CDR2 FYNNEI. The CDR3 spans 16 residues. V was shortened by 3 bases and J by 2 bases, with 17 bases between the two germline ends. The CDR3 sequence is CASSDPDLSGPYEQYF. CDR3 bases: TGTGCCAGCAGTGATCCCGATTTATCAGGGCCCTACGAGCAGTACTTC.

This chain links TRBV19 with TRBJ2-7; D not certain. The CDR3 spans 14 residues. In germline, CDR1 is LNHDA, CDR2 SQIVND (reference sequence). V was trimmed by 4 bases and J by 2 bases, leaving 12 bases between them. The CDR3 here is CASSNRGIAYEQYF. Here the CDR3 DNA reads TGTGCCAGTAGTAACCGAGGAATCGCCTACGAGCAGTACTTC.

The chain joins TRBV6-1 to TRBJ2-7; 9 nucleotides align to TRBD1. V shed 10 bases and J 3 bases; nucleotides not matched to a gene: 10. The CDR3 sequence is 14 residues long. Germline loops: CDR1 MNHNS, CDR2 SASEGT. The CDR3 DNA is TGTGCCACCTACATTACAGGGGGCCGCTACGAGCAGTACTTC. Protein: CATYITGGRYEQYF.

The CDR3 sequence is CASRSGTSGHYEQYF. In DNA form, the CDR3 reads TGTGCCAGCAGGAGTGGGACTAGCGGGCACTACGAGCAGTACTTC. This chain connects TRBV27 to TRBJ2-7, with 12 positions matching TRBD2. CDR3 length: 15 amino acids. Germline CDR1 and CDR2: MNHEY and SMNVEV (reference sequence). J lost 3 bases, V lost 6 bases, and 6 bases had no gene match.

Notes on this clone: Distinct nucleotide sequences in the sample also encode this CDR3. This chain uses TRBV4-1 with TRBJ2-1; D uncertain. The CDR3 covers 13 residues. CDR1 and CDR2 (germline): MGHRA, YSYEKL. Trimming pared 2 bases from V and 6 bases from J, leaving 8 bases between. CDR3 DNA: TGCGCCAGCAGCCAAAGGTTAGGCAATGAGCAGTTCTTC. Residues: CASSQRLGNEQFF.

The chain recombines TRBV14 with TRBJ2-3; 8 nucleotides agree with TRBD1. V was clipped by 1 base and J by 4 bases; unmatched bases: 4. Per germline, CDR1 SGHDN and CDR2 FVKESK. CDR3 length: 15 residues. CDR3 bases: TGTGCCAGCAGCCAAGGACAGGGGCGATCAGATACGCAGTATTTT. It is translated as CASSQGQGRSDTQYF.